One TCR beta chain is described in this entry. This entry comes from a study of shared clonotypes between healthy human individuals. Original analysis: ImmunoSEQ only sent back junction sequences with no quality scores, so filtering was done differently. The data were produced by immunoSEQ multiplex PCR, yet TCRdb's version contains in-frame clones alone and is incomplete. V, J and clone size are taken as reported in that table, and D and trimming were inferred from the DNA itself. The sample includes about 2.4 million clones, 80% to 95% seen only once; the top ten take 0.36%. The investigators split CD4+ cells into a CD45RA+ naive subset and a CD45RA-negative memory subset. The sequence derives from a man aged 18-30 years in good health. Some clones in this sample may be carry-over from other donors' samples. Sequencing was performed on naive CD4+ T cells from PBMCs. Subset indicated: CD45RA+ positively selected.

CDR3 DNA sequence: TGTGCCAGCAGCTCCGGACTAGCGGGCCGTCATGAGCAGTTCTTC. It codes for CASSSGLAGRHEQFF. The chain uses TRBV7-3 and TRBJ2-1; 11 bases are a match to TRBD2. CDR3 length: 15 amino acids. The germline V gene encodes CDR1 SGHTA and CDR2 FQGTGA. The J segment lost 8 bases and the V segment lost 4 bases, leaving 7 bases of the junction unmatched.